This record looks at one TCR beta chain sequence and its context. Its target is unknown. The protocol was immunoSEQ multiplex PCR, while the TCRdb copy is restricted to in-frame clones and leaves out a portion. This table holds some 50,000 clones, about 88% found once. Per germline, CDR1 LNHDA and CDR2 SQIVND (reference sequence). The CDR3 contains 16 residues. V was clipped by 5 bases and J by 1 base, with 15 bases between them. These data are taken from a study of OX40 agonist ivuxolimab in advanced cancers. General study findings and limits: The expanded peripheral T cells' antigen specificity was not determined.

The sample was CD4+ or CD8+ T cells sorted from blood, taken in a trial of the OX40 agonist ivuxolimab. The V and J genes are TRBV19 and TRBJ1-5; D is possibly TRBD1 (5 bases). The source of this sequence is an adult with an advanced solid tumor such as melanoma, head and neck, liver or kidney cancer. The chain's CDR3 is CASSPHGAPSNQPQHF. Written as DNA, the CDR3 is TGTGCCAGTAGTCCCCATGGGGCACCCAGCAATCAGCCCCAGCATTTT.